The entry that follows covers one T cell receptor (beta chain) sequence. Its antigen is currently not known. A single base separates this from a much larger clone, so it may be a read error. The data are from a study of tumor-infiltrating lymphocytes in primary liver carcinoma (dated by TCRdb to between 2016 and 2019). About the study as a whole: Of the five patients, three men and two women aged 30 to 69 years, four had hepatocellular carcinoma and one had combined HCC and intrahepatic cholangiocarcinoma. The tumors of the five patients were staged as T1-T3 N0M0, with maximum diameters ranging from roughly 4 to 10 cm. Roughly 3.5 to 8 million productive TCRbeta reads were obtained per sample, and no significant difference in read depth was found between tissue types. Across five regions of each liver tumor, along with adjacent normal tissue and blood, the study brought together TCRbeta repertoire sequencing, expression microarrays and whole-exome sequencing. A total of 35 or so specimens from 5 patients went through TCRbeta repertoire sequencing, namely 25 tumor regions, 5 adjacent noncancerous liver tissues and 5 peripheral blood samples. To link TCRbeta repertoire diversity to the local molecular phenotype, the 25 or so tumor region samples were profiled with Agilent mRNA microarrays. Technical replicate repertoires showed high reproducibility, with mean shared-clone rates about 0.88 and correlation coefficients above 0.95. Paper-wide results and their limitations: Bulk unsorted samples precluded comparing CD4+ and CD8+ T cell repertoires. Repertoire overlap was higher between tumor regions (mean approximately 36%) than tumor-adjacent (approximately 17%) or tumor-blood (14%) pairs, consistent with antigen-driven expansion. With just 4 to 6 patients in the study, the authors point out that the findings should be validated in a larger study. A significantly larger repertoire fraction was made up by the top 250 clones in tumors than in blood (p = 0.039). Only the TCR beta chain was sequenced, so true repertoire diversity is likely underestimated because unpaired alpha chains were not captured. Only roughly 7-25% of top clones appeared in all five regions of a tumor, which suggests that tumor-infiltrating T cells are spatially heterogeneous.

CDR1 and CDR2 were assigned from the germline V gene (reference sequence) as SGHNT and YYREEE. V and J are truncated by 3 bases and 8 bases respectively, leaving an intervening sequence of 14 bases. Including cysteine and phenylalanine, the CDR3 has 13 amino acids. Kept here is only the CDR3 DNA, which spans 39 bases and is read in frame from base 1. Without any cell sorting, total RNA and DNA were extracted together from around 18-30 mg of bulk tissue using the AllPrep DNA/RNA mini kit. About 5 patients with histopathologically diagnosed primary liver carcinoma underwent surgical resection in China between late 2015 and March 2016. At the time of sampling, the patients had chronic HBV infection and had not received any treatment. Each tumor was sampled at five spatially separated regions: the tumor centre plus the superior, inferior, left-lateral and right-lateral poles. More than 85% viable tumor cells were found by histology in every tumor sample. Fresh tumor and adjacent tissue pieces were bisected, with one half stored in RNAlater at -80 degrees C and the other half sent for histology.

A constant-region primer and ProtoScript II reverse transcriptase were used to reverse-transcribe TCRbeta-specific cDNA from about 530 ng total RNA. TCRbeta libraries were built with three nested multiplex PCR rounds, a slightly modified ARM-PCR procedure. Each of the first two PCR rounds ran for about 10 cycles using multiplex TRBV1-TRBV30 forward primers together with a Cbeta reverse primer. Sample barcodes and Illumina adapters were added in a final 25-cycle PCR with Deep VentR polymerase. Before sequencing, amplicons of 200-500 bp were gel-purified using a QIAquick gel extraction kit. The TCRbeta amplicons were sequenced with 250-bp paired-end reads on an Illumina HiSeq 2500. As for the authors' bioinformatics: To recover full CDR3 sequences, reads were quality-trimmed using Trimmomatic v0.33 and paired reads were then merged using FLASH v1.2.11. MiGEC v1.2.1b assigned V, D and J germline segments to the rearranged TCRbeta sequences. Clonotype statistics and Shannon-Wiener diversity indices were computed with VDJtools v1.0.0. To cut down on sampling bias, every analysis after diversity analysis relied on just the 250 most abundant clonotypes from each sample. TCRdb handled the public reads itself, with Q25 trimming in fastp and clone calling in MiXCR, and kept productive beta chains. Entries are consolidated by CDR3 protein sequence, retaining the most common genes and DNA. Clone size and V and J calls follow TCRdb, not the original study. In this sample the table shows 100,000 to 150,000 distinct CDR3 sequences, 60% to 80% of which occur a single time. The ten largest clones represent more than 7% of the sample.

The sample taken for sequencing was liver tumor tissue from sampling region 3. The sample's cell subset or site label, decoded: tumor region T3, left-lateral pole. The TCR sequence derives from a woman aged 55-70 years with primary liver carcinoma and hepatitis B virus infection. The chain joins TRBV5-4 to TRBJ1-2; TRBD1 could be the D gene, as 6 bases match. The nucleotides read TGTGCCAGCAGCTGCTCCCGACAGGAAGGCTACACCTTC. It translates to CASSCSRQEGYTF.